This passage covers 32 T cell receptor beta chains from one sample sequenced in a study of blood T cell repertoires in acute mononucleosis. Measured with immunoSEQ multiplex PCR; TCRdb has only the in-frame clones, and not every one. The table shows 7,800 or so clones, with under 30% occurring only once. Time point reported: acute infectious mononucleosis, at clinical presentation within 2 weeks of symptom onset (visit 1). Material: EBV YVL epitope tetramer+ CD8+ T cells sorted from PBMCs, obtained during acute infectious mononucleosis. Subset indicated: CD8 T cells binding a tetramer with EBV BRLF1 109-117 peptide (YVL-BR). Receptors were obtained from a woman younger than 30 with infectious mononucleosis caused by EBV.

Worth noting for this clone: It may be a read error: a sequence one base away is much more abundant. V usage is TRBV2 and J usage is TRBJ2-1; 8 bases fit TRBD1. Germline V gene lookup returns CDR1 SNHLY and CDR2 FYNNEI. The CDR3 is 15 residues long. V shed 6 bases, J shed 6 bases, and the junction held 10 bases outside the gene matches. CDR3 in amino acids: CASSPDPTGVNEQFF. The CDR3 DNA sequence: TGTGCCAGCAGCCCCGACCCGACAGGGGTCAATGAGCAGTTCTTC.

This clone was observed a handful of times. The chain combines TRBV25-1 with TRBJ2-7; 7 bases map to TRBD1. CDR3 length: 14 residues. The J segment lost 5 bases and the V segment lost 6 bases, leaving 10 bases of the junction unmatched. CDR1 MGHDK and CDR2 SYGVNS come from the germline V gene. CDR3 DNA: TGTGCCAGCAGCTTAGACGGGACAGCCAACGAGCAGTACTTC. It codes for CASSLDGTANEQYF.

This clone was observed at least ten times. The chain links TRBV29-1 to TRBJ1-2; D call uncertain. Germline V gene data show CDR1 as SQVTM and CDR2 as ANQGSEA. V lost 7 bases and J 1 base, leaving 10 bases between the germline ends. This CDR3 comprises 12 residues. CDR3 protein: CSAPGGNYGYTF. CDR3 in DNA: TGCAGCGCCCCCGGAGGTAACTATGGCTACACCTTC.

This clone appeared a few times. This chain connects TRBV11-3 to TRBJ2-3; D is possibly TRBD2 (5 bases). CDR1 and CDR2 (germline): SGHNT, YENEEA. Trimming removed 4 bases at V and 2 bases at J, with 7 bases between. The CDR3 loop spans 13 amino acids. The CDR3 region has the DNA TGTGCCAGCAGCTCTCTAGCCACAGATACGCAGTATTTT. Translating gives CASSSLATDTQYF.

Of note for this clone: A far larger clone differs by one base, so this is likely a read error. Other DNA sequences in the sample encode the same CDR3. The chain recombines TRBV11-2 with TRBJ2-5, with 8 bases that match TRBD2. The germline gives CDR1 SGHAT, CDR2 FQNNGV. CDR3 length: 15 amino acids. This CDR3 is CASSLLAGGPETQYF. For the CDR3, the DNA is TGCGCCAGCAGCTTACTGGCGGGAGGACCAGAGACCCAGTACTTC.

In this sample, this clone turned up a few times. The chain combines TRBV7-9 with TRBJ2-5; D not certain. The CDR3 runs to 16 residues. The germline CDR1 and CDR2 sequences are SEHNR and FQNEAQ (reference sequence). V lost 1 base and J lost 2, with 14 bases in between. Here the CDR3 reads CASSLGSPMRQETQYF. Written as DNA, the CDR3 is TGTGCCAGCAGCTTAGGTAGCCCAATGCGACAAGAGACCCAGTACTTC. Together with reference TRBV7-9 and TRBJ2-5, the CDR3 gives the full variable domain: DTGVSQNPRHKITKRGQNVTFRCDPISEHNRLYWYRQTLGQGPEFLTYFQNEAQLEKSRLLSDRFSAERPKGSFSTLEIQRTEQGDSAMYLCASSLGSPMRQETQYFGPGTRLLVL.

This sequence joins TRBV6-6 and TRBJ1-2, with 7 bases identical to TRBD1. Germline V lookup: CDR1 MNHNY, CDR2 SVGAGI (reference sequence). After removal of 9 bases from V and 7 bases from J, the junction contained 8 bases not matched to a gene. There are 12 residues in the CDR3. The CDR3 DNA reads TGTGCCAGTGACCAGGGGGAGGGTGGCTACACCTTC. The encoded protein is CASDQGEGGYTF.

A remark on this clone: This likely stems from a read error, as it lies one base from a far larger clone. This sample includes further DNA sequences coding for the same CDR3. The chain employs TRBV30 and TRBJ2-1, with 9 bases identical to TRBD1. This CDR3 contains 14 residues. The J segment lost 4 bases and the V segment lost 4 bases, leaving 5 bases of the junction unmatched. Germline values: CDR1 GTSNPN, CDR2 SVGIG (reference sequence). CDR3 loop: CAWIDRGVYNEQFF. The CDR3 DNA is TGTGCCTGGATCGACAGGGGGGTGTACAATGAGCAGTTCTTC.

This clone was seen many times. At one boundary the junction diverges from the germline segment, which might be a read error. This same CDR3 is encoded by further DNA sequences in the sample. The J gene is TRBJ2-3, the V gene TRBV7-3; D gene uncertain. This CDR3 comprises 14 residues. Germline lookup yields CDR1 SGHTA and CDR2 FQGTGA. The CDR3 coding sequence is TGCGCCAGCAGCCGCCACTTCGAGACAGATACGCAGTATTTT. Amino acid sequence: CASSRHFETDTQYF.

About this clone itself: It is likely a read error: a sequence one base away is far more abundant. The CDR3 is CASSLAGGSYKQYF. Here the CDR3 DNA reads TGTGCCAGCAGCTTAGCAGGGGGCTCATACAAGCAGTACTTC. The J gene is TRBJ2-7, the V gene TRBV7-8; 7 nucleotides agree with TRBD1. Germline V gene sequence: CDR1 SGHVS, CDR2 FQNEAQ. The CDR3 length is 14 residues. The ends lost 0 bases at V and 8 bases at J; junction bases unmatched: 7.

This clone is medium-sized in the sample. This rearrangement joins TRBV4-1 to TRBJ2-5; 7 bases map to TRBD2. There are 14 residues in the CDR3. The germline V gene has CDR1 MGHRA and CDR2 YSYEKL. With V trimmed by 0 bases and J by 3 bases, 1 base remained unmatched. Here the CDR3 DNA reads TGCGCCAGCAGCCAAGATGGGGGGGAAGAGACCCAGTACTTC. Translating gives CASSQDGGEETQYF.

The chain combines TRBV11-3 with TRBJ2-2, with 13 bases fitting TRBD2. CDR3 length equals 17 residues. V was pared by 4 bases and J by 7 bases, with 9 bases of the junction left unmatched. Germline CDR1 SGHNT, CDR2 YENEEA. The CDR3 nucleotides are TGTGCCAGCAGCTCACTAGCGGGAGGGCCTCGGAGCGGGGAGCTGTTTTTT. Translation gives CASSSLAGGPRSGELFF.

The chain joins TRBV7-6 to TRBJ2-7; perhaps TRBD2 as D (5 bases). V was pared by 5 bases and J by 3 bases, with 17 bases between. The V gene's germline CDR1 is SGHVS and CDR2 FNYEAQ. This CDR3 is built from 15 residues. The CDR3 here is CASSPGVGEGYEQYF. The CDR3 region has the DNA TGTGCCAGCAGCCCCGGGGTAGGTGAAGGCTACGAGCAGTACTTC.

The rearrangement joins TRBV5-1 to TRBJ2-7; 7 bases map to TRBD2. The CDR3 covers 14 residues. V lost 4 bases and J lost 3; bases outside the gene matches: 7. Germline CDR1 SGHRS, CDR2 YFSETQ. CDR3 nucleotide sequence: TGCGCCAGCAGCCAAGAATGGGGGGGCTACGAGCAGTACTTC. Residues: CASSQEWGGYEQYF.

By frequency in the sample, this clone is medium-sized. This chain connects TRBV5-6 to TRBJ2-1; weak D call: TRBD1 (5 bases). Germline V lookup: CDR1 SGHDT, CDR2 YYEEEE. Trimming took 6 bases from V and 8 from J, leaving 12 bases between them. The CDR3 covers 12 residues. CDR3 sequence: CASILIGDEQFF. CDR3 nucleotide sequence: TGTGCCAGCATTCTGATAGGGGATGAGCAGTTCTTC.

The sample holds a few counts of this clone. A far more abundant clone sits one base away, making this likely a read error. Here the CDR3 reads CASSATDSRHDEQYF. DNA of the CDR3: TGTGCCAGCAGCGCCACTGACAGCCGGCATGACGAGCAGTACTTC. V usage is TRBV28 and J usage is TRBJ2-7; tentative D call: TRBD1 (5 bases). The CDR3 covers 15 residues. The germline CDR1 and CDR2 sequences are MDHEN and SYDVKM. The V gene lost 6 bases and the J gene lost 5 bases, with 20 bases spanning the gap.

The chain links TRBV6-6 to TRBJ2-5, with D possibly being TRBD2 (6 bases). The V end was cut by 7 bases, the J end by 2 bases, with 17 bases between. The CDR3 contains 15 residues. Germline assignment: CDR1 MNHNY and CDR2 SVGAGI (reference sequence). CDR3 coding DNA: TGTGCCAGCATGAGGGAGTTGGCGGGGCAAGAGACCCAGTACTTC. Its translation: CASMRELAGQETQYF.

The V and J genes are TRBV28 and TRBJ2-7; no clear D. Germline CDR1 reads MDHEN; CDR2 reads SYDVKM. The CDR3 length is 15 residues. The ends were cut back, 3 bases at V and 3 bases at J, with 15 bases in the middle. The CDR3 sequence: CASSFRPAVFYEQYF. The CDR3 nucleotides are TGTGCCAGCAGTTTTCGGCCCGCGGTTTTCTACGAGCAGTACTTC.

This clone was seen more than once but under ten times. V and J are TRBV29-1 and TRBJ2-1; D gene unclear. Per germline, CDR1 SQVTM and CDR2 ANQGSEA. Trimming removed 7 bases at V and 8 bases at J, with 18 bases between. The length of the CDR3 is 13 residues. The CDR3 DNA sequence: TGCAGCGCTGGGCAGGCCCTTTACTATGAGCAGTTCTTC. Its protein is CSAGQALYYEQFF.

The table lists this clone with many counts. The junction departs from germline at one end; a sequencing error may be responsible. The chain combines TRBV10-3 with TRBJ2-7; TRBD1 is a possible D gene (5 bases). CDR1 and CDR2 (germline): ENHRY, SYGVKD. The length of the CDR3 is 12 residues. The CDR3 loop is CASSPDSYEQYF. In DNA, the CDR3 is TGTGCCAGCAGTCCAGACAGCTACGAGCAGTACTTC.

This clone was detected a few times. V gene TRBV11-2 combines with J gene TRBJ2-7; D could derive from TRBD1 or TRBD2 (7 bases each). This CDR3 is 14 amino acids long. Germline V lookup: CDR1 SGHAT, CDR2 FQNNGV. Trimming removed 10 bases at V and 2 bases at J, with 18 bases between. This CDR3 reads CAIRGGRTTYEQYF. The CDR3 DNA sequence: TGTGCCATCAGGGGGGGACGGACGACCTACGAGCAGTACTTC.

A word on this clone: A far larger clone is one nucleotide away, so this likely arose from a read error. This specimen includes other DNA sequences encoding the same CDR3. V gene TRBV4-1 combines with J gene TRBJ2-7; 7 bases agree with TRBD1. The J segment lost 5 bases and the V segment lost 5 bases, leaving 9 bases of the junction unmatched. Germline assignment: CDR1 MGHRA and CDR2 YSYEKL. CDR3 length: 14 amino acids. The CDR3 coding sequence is TGCGCCAGCAGCTTAGACGGGACAGCCAACGAGCAGTACTTC. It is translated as CASSLDGTANEQYF.

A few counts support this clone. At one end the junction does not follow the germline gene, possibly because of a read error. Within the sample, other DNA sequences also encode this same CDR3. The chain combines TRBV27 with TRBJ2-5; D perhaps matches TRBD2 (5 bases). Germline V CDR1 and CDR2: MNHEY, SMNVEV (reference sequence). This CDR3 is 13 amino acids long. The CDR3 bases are TGTGCCACCAGTGATTACGGGGAAGAGACCCAGTACTTC. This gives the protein CATSDYGEETQYF.

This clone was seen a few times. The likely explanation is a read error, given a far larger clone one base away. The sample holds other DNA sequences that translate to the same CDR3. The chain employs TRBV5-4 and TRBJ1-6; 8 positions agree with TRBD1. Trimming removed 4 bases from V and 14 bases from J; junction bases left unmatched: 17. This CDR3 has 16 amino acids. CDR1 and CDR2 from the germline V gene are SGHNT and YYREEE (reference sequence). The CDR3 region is CASSQTTGEVQFTLHF. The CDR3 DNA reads TGTGCCAGCAGCCAGACGACAGGGGAGGTCCAATTCACCCTCCACTTT.

CDR3 in amino acids: CASSLLAGAGETQYF. The CDR3 bases are TGTGCCAGCAGCTTACTAGCGGGAGCTGGAGAGACCCAGTACTTC. The gene calls are TRBV7-9 and TRBJ2-5, with 10 bases matching TRBD2. V gave up 2 bases and J gave up 4 bases; unmatched junction bases: 4. Per the germline V gene, CDR1 is SEHNR and CDR2 is FQNEAQ (reference sequence). The CDR3 totals 15 residues.

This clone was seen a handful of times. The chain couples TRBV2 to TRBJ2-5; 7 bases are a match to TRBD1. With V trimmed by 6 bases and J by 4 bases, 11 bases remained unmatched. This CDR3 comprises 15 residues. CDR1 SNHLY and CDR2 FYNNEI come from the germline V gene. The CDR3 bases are TGTGCCAGCAGGCAGTTGACAGGGAGTGGAGAGACCCAGTACTTC. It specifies CASRQLTGSGETQYF. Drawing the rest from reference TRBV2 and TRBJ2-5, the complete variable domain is EPEVTQTPSHQVTQMGQEVILRCVPISNHLYFYWYRQILGQKVEFLVSFYNNEISEKSEIFDDQFSVERPDGSNFTLKIRSTKLEDSAMYFCASRQLTGSGETQYFGPGTRLLVL.

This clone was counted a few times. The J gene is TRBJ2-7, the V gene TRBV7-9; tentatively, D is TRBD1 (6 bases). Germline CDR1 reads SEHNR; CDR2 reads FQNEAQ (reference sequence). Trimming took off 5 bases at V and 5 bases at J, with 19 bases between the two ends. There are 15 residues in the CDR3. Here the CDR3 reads CASSATAAGADEQYF. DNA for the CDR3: TGTGCCAGCAGCGCTACCGCGGCAGGGGCGGACGAGCAGTACTTC.

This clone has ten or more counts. CDR3 DNA: TGTGCCAGCAGCCCTGCTTATGGTGAGCAGTTCTTC. It is translated as CASSPAYGEQFF. The V and J genes are TRBV6-5 and TRBJ2-1, with D unresolved. The CDR3 is 12 residues long. Between the trimmed V and J ends, which lost 6 bases and 9 bases, there was a span of 12 bases. Germline V gives CDR1 MNHEY, CDR2 SVGAGI.

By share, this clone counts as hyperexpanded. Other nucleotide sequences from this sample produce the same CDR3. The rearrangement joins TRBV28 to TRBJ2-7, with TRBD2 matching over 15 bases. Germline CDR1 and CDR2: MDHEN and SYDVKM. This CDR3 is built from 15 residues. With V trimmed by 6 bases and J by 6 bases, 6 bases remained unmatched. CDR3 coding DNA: TGTGCCAGCAGGCGGACTAGCGGGAGGGCTTCCGAGCAGTACTTC. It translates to CASRRTSGRASEQYF.

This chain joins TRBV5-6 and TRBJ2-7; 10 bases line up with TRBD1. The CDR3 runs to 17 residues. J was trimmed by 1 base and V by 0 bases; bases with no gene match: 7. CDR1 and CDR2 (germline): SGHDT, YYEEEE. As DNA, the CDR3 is TGTGCCAGCAGCTTGGAGACAGGGGGCCCCCTTTCCTACGAGCAGTACTTC. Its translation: CASSLETGGPLSYEQYF.

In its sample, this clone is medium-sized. The CDR3 loop reads CASSLAGGGDGYTF. The CDR3 nucleotides read TGCGCCAGCAGCTTGGCTGGAGGGGGCGATGGCTACACCTTC. The gene calls are TRBV5-1 and TRBJ1-2; 7 bases map to TRBD1. J gave up 6 bases and V 0 bases, and 5 bases lay outside the gene matches. CDR3 size: 14 residues. CDR1 and CDR2 from the germline V gene are SGHRS and YFSETQ.

The CDR3 is CASSLSGAGDQPQHF. The CDR3 DNA reads as TGTGCCAGCAGCTTATCGGGGGCCGGGGATCAGCCCCAGCATTTT. This chain connects TRBV11-2 to TRBJ1-5, with TRBD1 as a possible D gene (6 bases). The CDR3 runs 15 residues. CDR1 is SGHAT and CDR2 is FQNNGV in the germline V gene. Trimming cost V 2 bases and J 5 bases, with 13 bases left between them.